The TCR beta chain described here comes from a study of shared clonotypes between healthy human individuals. Looking at the study overall: Three plates were used per donor for CD4 naive, three for CD4 memory, two for CD8 naive and one for CD8 memory.

Per germline, CDR1 SGHVS and CDR2 FQNEAQ. V was pared by 4 bases and J by 5 bases, with 4 bases of the junction left unmatched. This CDR3 is 13 amino acids long. Clones were sequenced by immunoSEQ multiplex PCR, and TCRdb holds only the in-frame ones, with some missing. The profile shows a few million clones, just over 90% of them singletons. Only CD45RO-negative cells positively selected for CCR7 counted as naive CD8 cells, so terminally differentiated effector memory CD45RA+ cells were excluded. Sequencing was performed on naive CD8+ T cells from PBMCs. This chain uses TRBV7-8 with TRBJ2-5, with TRBD1 matching 7 bases. The sequence was collected from a man aged 18 to 29 in good health. Some clones in this sample may be carry-over from other donors' samples. The CDR3 region has the DNA TGTGCCAGCAGCTGGGACAGTAGGGAGACCCAGTACTTC. This translates into CASSWDSRETQYF.